This section outlines one T cell receptor (beta chain) sequence together with its context. This CDR3 spans 15 amino acids. V shed 3 bases and J 13 bases; nucleotides not matched to a gene: 11. Germline V gene lookup returns CDR1 MNHEY and CDR2 SMNVEV (reference sequence). The sample belongs to a study of blood T cell repertoires in COVID-19. In the study overall: The United States, Italy and Spain provided the acute and convalescent COVID-19 samples. The cDNA or gDNA used as material had been derived from T cells, B-cell-depleted T cells, or PBMCs.

Produced via immunoSEQ multiplex PCR; TCRdb's table is partial and in-frame only. The sample shows about 180,000 clones, approximately 86% of them seen only once. Sequenced: peripheral blood. The receptor comes from a man aged 45 to 65 with active or convalescent COVID-19. The chain joins TRBV27 to TRBJ1-6; 8 nucleotides line up with TRBD1. CDR3 residues: CASSLGRGTGLPLHF. In DNA form, the CDR3 reads TGTGCCAGCAGTTTGGGCCGGGGGACAGGACTTCCCCTCCACTTT.